This T cell receptor beta chain was identified during a study of T cells in Graves' hyperthyroidism and ophthalmopathy. Findings and limits, study-wide: By a 13 V-J model, ophthalmopathy was set apart from stable hyperthyroidism.

Each 10 ml fresh peripheral blood draw supplied the PBMCs. This clonotype was detected ten times or more. Its antigen is unidentified. The CDR3 regions of TCR beta were amplified from RNA transcripts. A first-round RT-PCR of the TCR CDR3 used the HTBI primer set. TCRdb processed the multiplex PCR reads anew with MiXCR; each CDR3 protein has one entry. Counted here are hundreds of thousands of distinct CDR3 sequences, around 15% occurring once; the ten biggest clones make up around 4.5%. This TCR was sampled from a woman in her 40s with Graves' ophthalmopathy. Specimen: blood.

This CDR3 is CASTDVGGNDYGYTF. CDR3 DNA sequence: TGTGCCAGCACTGACGTGGGGGGTAACGACTATGGCTACACCTTC. The chain couples TRBV6-2 or TRBV6-3 to TRBJ1-2, with a tentative D call TRBD1 (5 bases). The CDR3 loop spans 15 amino acids. Deletions cut 7 bases from V and 3 bases from J, with 18 bases between. Germline loops: CDR1 MNHEY, CDR2 SVGEGT.